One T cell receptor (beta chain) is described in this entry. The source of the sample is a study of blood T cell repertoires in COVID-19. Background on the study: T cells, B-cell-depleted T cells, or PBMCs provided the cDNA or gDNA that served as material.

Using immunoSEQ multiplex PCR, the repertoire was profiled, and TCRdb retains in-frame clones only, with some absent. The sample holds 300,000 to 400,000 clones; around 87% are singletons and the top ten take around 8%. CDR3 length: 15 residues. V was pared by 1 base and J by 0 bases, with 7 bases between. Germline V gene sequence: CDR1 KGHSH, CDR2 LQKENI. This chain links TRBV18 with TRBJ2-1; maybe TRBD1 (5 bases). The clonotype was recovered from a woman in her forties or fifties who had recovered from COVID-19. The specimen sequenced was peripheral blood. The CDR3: CASSPQGYSYNEQFF. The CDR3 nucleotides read TGTGCCAGCTCACCACAGGGGTACTCCTACAATGAGCAGTTCTTC.